A selection of T cell receptor beta chains follows, all from one sample in a study of shared clonotypes between healthy human individuals. TCRdb's table, derived via immunoSEQ multiplex PCR, lists solely in-frame clones and lacks some. The profile shows around 2,000,000 clones, about 92% of them singletons. Sample: naive CD8+ T cells from PBMCs. The receptor source for this set is a man aged 18 to 30 in good health. Some clones in this sample may be carry-over from other donors' samples. The CDR3 runs from the conserved cysteine through the conserved F or W. The D gene is left open where the match is weak. Rows may omit the clone size; those that give it use once, few, many or a size class.

>TRBJ2-1|TRBV4-3|NA|13|NA
TGCGCCAGCAGCCAAGATGGGGTCAATGAGCAGTTCTTC
CASSQDGVNEQFF
>TRBJ2-7|TRBV4-1|TRBD1|14|NA
TGCGCCAGCAGCCAAGGGGACAGGGGGGACGAGCAGTACTTC
CASSQGDRGDEQYF
>TRBJ1-4|TRBV6-1|NA|14|NA
TGTGCCAGCCGATTTGGCACACCTAATGAAAAACTGTTTTTT
CASRFGTPNEKLFF
>TRBJ2-2|TRBV29-1|NA|16|NA
TGCAGCGTACGAACCGGAGGGGAGAGGAGCACCGGGGAGCTGTTTTTT
CSVRTGGERSTGELFF
>TRBJ1-2|TRBV2|NA|15|NA
TGTGCCAGCAAACCGGGCGGCGGGTTAAGTTCTGGCTACACCTTC
CASKPGGGLSSGYTF
>TRBJ2-3|TRBV5-6|TRBD2|15|NA
TGTGCCAGCAGCTACTGGCGGGGGGGCACAGATACGCAGTATTTT
CASSYWRGGTDTQYF
>TRBJ2-7|TRBV29-1|NA|10|NA
TGCAGCGTTTTTATGAGCGAGCAGTACTTC
CSVFMSEQYF
>TRBJ2-7|TRBV27|TRBD2|15|NA
TGTGCCAGCAGTCCTCCCTCTAGCGGGAGTTACGAGCAGTACTTC
CASSPPSSGSYEQYF
>TRBJ1-5|TRBV5-5|NA|15|NA
TGTGCCAGCAGCCCTTACGGGAATAGCAATCAGCCCCAGCATTTT
CASSPYGNSNQPQHF
>TRBJ1-1|TRBV28|TRBD1|14|NA
TGTGCCAGCAGCGGTCAGGGGGCCTTGGCTGAAGCTTTCTTT
CASSGQGALAEAFF
>TRBJ2-7|TRBV7-6|TRBD2|16|NA
TGTGCCAGCAGCTCCCGTCGGGGGGGGACCCTTTACGAGCAGTACTTC
CASSSRRGGTLYEQYF
>TRBJ2-7|TRBV27|TRBD1|15|NA
TGTGCCAGCAGTCTCCGGGACAGCTCCCTCTACGAGCAGTACTTC
CASSLRDSSLYEQYF
>TRBJ2-7|TRBV18|NA|15|NA
TGTGCCAGCTCACCAAAGTATGTCAGGGGCAACGAGCAGTACTTC
CASSPKYVRGNEQYF
>TRBJ2-3|TRBV6-6|NA|16|NA
TGTGCCAGCAGTTACTCGAATTCCAGAGCTGGAGTTACGCAGTATTTT
CASSYSNSRAGVTQYF
>TRBJ2-2|TRBV4-3|NA|12|NA
TGCGCCAGCAGCCAAATTACCGGGGAGCTGTTTTTT
CASSQITGELFF
>TRBJ1-5|TRBV28|TRBD1|17|NA
TGTGCCAGCAGTCCAACAGCGGGACAGGGAGTGCATCAGCCCCAGCATTTT
CASSPTAGQGVHQPQHF
>TRBJ1-2|TRBV4-3|NA|18|NA
TGCGCCAGCAGCCCGAGTGGAGGCCGCACATTTACTTCCTATGGCTACACCTTC
CASSPSGGRTFTSYGYTF
>TRBJ2-5|TRBV5-6|TRBD2|18|NA
TGTGCCAGCAGCCATAACCCCAAAGTCGGGGGGATCAGGGAGACCCAGTACTTC
CASSHNPKVGGIRETQYF
>TRBJ2-7|TRBV7-9|NA|14|NA
TGTGCCAGCAGCTTAGCGGGCGCGACCTACGAGCAGTACTTC
CASSLAGATYEQYF
>TRBJ2-7|TRBV4-1|NA|15|NA
TGCGCCAGCAGCCAAGATCGGGCGGGGTTATACGAGCAGTACTTC
CASSQDRAGLYEQYF
>TRBJ2-5|TRBV15|NA|13|NA
TGTGCCACTAGCGGTGACGGCCGGGAGACCCAGTACTTC
CATSGDGRETQYF
>TRBJ1-1|TRBV7-9|NA|16|NA
TGTGCCAGCAGCTCGCCCGGGGGGTTGTTGAACACTGAAGCTTTCTTT
CASSSPGGLLNTEAFF
>TRBJ2-7|TRBV27|TRBD1|15|NA
TGTGCCAGCAGTTTAGGGGGACAGGGGAGAGTTGAGCAGTACTTC
CASSLGGQGRVEQYF
>TRBJ1-2|TRBV7-9|NA|15|NA
TGTGCCAGCAGCGCAGTGCATGCGGGGTACTATGGCTACACCTTC
CASSAVHAGYYGYTF
>TRBJ1-1|TRBV29-1|NA|11|few
TGCAGCGTTGTCTTTCTCCCTGAAGCTTTCTTT
CSVVFLPEAFF
>TRBJ2-1|TRBV27|NA|14|NA
TGTGCCAGCCGAGCCGGGAGTTTGGGCCATGAGCAGTTCTTC
CASRAGSLGHEQFF
>TRBJ2-1|TRBV29-1|TRBD2|16|NA
TGCAGCGTTGAGGGGGGGACTAGGAGCTCCTACAATGAGCAGTTCTTC
CSVEGGTRSSYNEQFF
>TRBJ1-1|TRBV27|NA|13|NA
TGTGCCAGCAGTCAGACAGGCCGGGGGGGAGCTTTCTTT
CASSQTGRGGAFF